The clone carrying this T cell receptor beta chain was seen a few times. The data are from a study of T-cell reconstitution after alpha-beta-depleted transplantation in children. The authors prepared the TCRbeta library with unique molecular identifiers. TCRdb analysed the PCR reads with MiXCR anew, one entry per CDR3 protein. The sample shows over 550,000 distinct CDR3 sequences, under 12% of them seen only once. The germline V gene encodes CDR1 MNHEY and CDR2 SVGAGI. V was clipped by 0 bases and J by 5 bases, with 13 bases between them. The CDR3 contains 15 residues. The chain joins TRBV6-5 to TRBJ1-2; D unclear. The TCR originated in a human donor who donated a stem cell graft to a child with acute myeloid leukemia. The material was PBMCs from the stem cell graft donor, obtained from the stem cell graft. CDR3 sequence (DNA): TGTGCCAGCAGTTACTCGGAGGAATCTACATATGGCTACACCTTC. This codes for CASSYSEESTYGYTF.